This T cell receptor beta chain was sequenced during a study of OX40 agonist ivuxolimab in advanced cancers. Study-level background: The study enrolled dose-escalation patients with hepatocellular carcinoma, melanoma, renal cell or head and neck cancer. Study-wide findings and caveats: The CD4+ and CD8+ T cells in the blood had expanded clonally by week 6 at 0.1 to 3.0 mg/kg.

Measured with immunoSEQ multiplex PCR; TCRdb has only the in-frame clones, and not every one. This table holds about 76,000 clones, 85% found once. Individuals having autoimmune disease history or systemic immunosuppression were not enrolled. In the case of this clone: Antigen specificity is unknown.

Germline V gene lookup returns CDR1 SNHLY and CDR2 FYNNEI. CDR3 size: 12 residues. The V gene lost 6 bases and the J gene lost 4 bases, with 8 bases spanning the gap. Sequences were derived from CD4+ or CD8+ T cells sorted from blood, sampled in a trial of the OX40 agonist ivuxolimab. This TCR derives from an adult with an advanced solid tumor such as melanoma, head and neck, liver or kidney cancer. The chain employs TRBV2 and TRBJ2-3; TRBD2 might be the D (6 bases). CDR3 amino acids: CASRTGADTQYF. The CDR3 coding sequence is TGTGCCAGCAGGACGGGGGCAGATACGCAGTATTTT.